This T cell receptor beta chain came from a study of T cells after yellow fever vaccination. Overall study findings and caveats: At 95% to 98% for CD4 and about 87% for CD8, most primary-vaccination clones showed up again after the booster.

There are a few counts of this clonotype. What it binds is unknown. 5'RACE template switching added a universal primer site and UMIs to TCR cDNA. From the 5' RACE reads, TCRdb called clonotypes with MiXCR, one entry per CDR3 protein. The sample carries some 160,000 distinct CDR3 sequences, 9.3% recorded once. The sequences come from CD8+ T cells sorted from PBMCs, collected 45 days after the yellow fever booster vaccination. The origin of this receptor is a young man who received the YFV17D yellow fever vaccine.

CDR3 in DNA: TGTGCCAGCAGCTTCAGGGACAGGGGGACCGGGGAGCTGTTTTTT. It is translated as CASSFRDRGTGELFF. J is TRBJ2-2 and V is TRBV7-6; 11 bases are shared with TRBD1. The junction had 2 bases not matched to a gene; V was cut back by 3 bases and J by 5 bases. CDR3 size: 15 residues. CDR1 SGHVS and CDR2 FNYEAQ come from the germline V gene.